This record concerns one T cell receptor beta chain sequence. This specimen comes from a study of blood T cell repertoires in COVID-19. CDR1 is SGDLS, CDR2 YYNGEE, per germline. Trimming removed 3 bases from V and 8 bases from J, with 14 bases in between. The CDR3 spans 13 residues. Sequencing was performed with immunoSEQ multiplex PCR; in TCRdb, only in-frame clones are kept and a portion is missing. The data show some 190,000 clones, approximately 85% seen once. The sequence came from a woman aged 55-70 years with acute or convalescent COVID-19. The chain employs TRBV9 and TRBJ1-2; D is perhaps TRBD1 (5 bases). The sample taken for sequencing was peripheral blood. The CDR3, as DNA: TGTGCCAGCAGCGAGCTAGTGGGGCGCGGCTACACCTTC. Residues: CASSELVGRGYTF.